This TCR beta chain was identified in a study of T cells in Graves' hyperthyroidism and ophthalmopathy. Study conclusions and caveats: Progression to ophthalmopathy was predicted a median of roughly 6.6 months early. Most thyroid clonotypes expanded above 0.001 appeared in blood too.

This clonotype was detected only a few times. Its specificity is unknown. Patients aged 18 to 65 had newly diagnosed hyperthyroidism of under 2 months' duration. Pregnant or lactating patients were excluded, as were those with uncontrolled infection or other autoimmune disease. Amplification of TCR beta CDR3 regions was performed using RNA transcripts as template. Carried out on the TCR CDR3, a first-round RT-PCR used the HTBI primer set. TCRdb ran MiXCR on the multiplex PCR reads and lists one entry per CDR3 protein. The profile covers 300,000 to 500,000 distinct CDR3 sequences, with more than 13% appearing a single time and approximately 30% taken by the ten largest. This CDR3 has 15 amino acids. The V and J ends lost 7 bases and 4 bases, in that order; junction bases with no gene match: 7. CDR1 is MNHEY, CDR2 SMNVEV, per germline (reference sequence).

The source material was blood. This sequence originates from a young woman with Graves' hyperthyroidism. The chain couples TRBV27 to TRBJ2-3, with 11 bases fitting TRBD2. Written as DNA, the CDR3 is TGTGCCAGCACCCTAGCGGGAGGTGTAGCAGATACGCAGTATTTT. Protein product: CASTLAGGVADTQYF.